The 28 T cell receptor beta chains presented below share a single source sample, sequenced in a study of blood T cells in healthy people across ages. A second roughly 6 to 11 cycle PCR used barcoded and J-beta primers. TCRdb passed the 5' RACE reads through MiXCR, listing each CDR3 protein once. Among around 1,800,000 distinct CDR3 sequences listed, 39% were seen once. Sequenced input: blood. The source is a human donor in good health.

The V and J genes are TRBV6-5 and TRBJ2-1; D is perhaps TRBD2 (7 bases). Trimming left V 5 bases short and J 0 bases short, with 14 bases between. CDR3 length: 16 residues. The germline gives CDR1 MNHEY, CDR2 SVGAGI. Written as DNA, the CDR3 is TGTGCCAGCAGTAGGGGGGGGTTCGGCTCCTACAATGAGCAGTTCTTC. Its protein product is CASSRGGFGSYNEQFF.

This chain uses TRBV7-8 with TRBJ1-1; D perhaps matches TRBD1 (5 bases). There are 16 residues in the CDR3. Germline-derived CDR1 and CDR2 are SGHVS and FQNEAQ. Trimming removed 2 bases from V and 3 bases from J, with 16 bases in between. The CDR3 sequence: CASSLHRARADTEAFF. The CDR3 DNA is TGTGCCAGCAGCTTACACCGCGCCAGGGCGGACACTGAAGCTTTCTTT.

V gene TRBV7-2 combines with J gene TRBJ1-2; D is perhaps TRBD1 (5 bases). The V gene lost 1 base and the J gene lost 2 bases, with 14 bases spanning the gap. The CDR3 consists of 16 residues. Germline V gene sequence: CDR1 SGHTA, CDR2 FQGNSA. CDR3 residues: CASSLVGANANYGYTF. The CDR3 DNA reads as TGTGCCAGCAGCTTAGTAGGGGCCAACGCCAACTATGGCTACACCTTC.

At least ten counts were recorded for this clonotype. V is TRBV20-1 and J is TRBJ1-6; D gene ambiguous. Trimming stripped 0 bases from V and 5 bases from J, with 14 bases between. The length of the CDR3 is 16 residues. CDR1 is DFQATT, CDR2 SNEGSKA, per germline (reference sequence). The CDR3 DNA follows: TGCAGTGCTAGAGATCTCTTGCGGGAGAATAATTCACCCCTCCACTTT. Translated: CSARDLLRENNSPLHF.

This clonotype was detected only a few times. This CDR3 is CASSPAGDGYGYTF. The CDR3 nucleotides read TGTGCCAGCAGTCCGGCCGGGGACGGCTATGGCTACACCTTC. The chain is built from TRBV28 and TRBJ1-2; a weak D match, TRBD1 (5 bases). Germline V gives CDR1 MDHEN, CDR2 SYDVKM. The V and J ends lost 5 bases and 4 bases respectively, with 14 bases between them. The CDR3 spans 14 residues.

The chain combines TRBV20-1 with TRBJ1-2; perhaps TRBD1 as D (5 bases). V lost 1 base to trimming and J lost 5 bases, with 17 bases between them. CDR3 length: 15 residues. Germline-derived CDR1 and CDR2 are DFQATT and SNEGSKA (reference sequence). CDR3 in DNA: TGCAGTGCTAGAGGGGGCAGACTAAATTTTTATGGCTACACCTTC. Its translation: CSARGGRLNFYGYTF.

V gene TRBV7-2 combines with J gene TRBJ2-5; D not certain. Trimming cost V 1 base and J 2 bases, with 8 bases left between them. The CDR3 totals 14 residues. Per the germline V gene, CDR1 is SGHTA and CDR2 is FQGNSA. CDR3 amino acids: CASSLDKGQETQYF. In DNA form, the CDR3 reads TGTGCCAGCAGCTTAGATAAGGGTCAAGAGACCCAGTACTTC.

The V and J genes are TRBV10-3 and TRBJ2-5; tentative D call: TRBD2 (5 bases). Germline V CDR1 and CDR2: ENHRY, SYGVKD. The CDR3 consists of 14 residues. V was cut by 0 bases and J by 3 bases, with 8 bases left in between. The CDR3 DNA follows: TGTGCCATCAGTGAGTCGGGGAGTAAAGAGACCCAGTACTTC. Protein sequence: CAISESGSKETQYF.

The chain uses TRBV7-8 and TRBJ2-2; 9 nucleotides align to TRBD1. Per the germline V gene, CDR1 is SGHVS and CDR2 is FQNEAQ. The V and J ends lost 5 bases and 4 bases, in that order; junction bases with no gene match: 5. The CDR3 runs to 15 residues. In DNA, the CDR3 is TGTGCCAGCAGCCTGGGACAGGGCCCCACCGGGGAGCTGTTTTTT. Protein sequence: CASSLGQGPTGELFF.

The J gene is TRBJ1-6, the V gene TRBV7-6, with D possibly being TRBD1 (6 bases). Germline lookup yields CDR1 SGHVS and CDR2 FNYEAQ. The CDR3 extends over 16 amino acids. Trimming took 5 bases from V and 7 from J, leaving 18 bases between them. For the CDR3, the DNA is TGTGCCAGCAGCCGCCTGCCGGGACACTTAAATTCACCCCTCCACTTT. Its translation is CASSRLPGHLNSPLHF.

This clonotype was seen many times. The V call is TRBV29-1, the J call TRBJ2-4, with TRBD1 matching over 9 bases. The closer fit of TRBJ2-7 to the DNA end suggests the J call may be wrong. CDR1 is SQVTM, CDR2 ANQGSEA, per germline. The CDR3 sequence is 13 residues long. CDR3 loop: CSVAPGQGFEQYF. Here the CDR3 DNA reads TGCAGCGTTGCCCCGGGACAGGGATTCGAGCAGTACTTC.

The V gene is TRBV7-8, the J gene TRBJ2-5; 10 bases align to TRBD2. The CDR3 has 16 amino acids. Looked up from germline, CDR1 is SGHVS and CDR2 is FQNEAQ. Trimming took 1 base from V and 4 from J; bases not matched to a gene: 6. CDR3 coding DNA: TGTGCCAGCAGCTTAGGTCCAGCGGGGGGGTTAGAGACCCAGTACTTC. Translating it yields CASSLGPAGGLETQYF.

The V gene is TRBV29-1, the J gene TRBJ2-1; D remains ambiguous. Germline CDR1 reads SQVTM; CDR2 reads ANQGSEA. The CDR3 loop spans 13 amino acids. Trimming took off 5 bases at V and 11 bases at J, with 19 bases between the two ends. CDR3 residues: CSVPADGYDKQFF. The DNA of the CDR3 is TGCAGCGTTCCCGCGGATGGCTACGACAAGCAGTTCTTC.

This clonotype appeared a few times. The V gene is TRBV5-1, the J gene TRBJ2-3, with 11 bases identical to TRBD2. The germline V gene encodes CDR1 SGHRS and CDR2 YFSETQ. The CDR3 loop spans 18 amino acids. V lost 1 base and J lost 5; bases outside the gene matches: 12. CDR3 DNA sequence: TGCGCCAGCAGCTTGTTTAGCGGGGGGGCCTTCGAGATAGATACGCAGTATTTT. The encoded protein is CASSLFSGGAFEIDTQYF.

The rearrangement links TRBV4-1 to TRBJ1-2, with TRBD1 matching 8 bases. V trimming: 4 bases; J trimming: 5 bases; junction bases outside the gene matches: 9. The length of the CDR3 is 15 residues. The germline V gene has CDR1 MGHRA and CDR2 YSYEKL. CDR3: CASSLGQGEKYGYTF. The DNA for the CDR3 is TGCGCCAGCAGCCTAGGACAGGGAGAGAAGTATGGCTACACCTTC.

In its sample, this clonotype was seen a few times. The V call is TRBV18, the J call TRBJ1-1; 8 bases map to TRBD1. The CDR3 totals 15 residues. Per the germline V gene, CDR1 is KGHSH and CDR2 is LQKENI. The trim removed 5 bases at V and 5 bases at J, leaving 10 bases unmatched. The CDR3 loop reads CASSATTGGVTEAFF. CDR3 in DNA: TGTGCCAGCTCAGCGACCACAGGGGGGGTAACTGAAGCTTTCTTT.

This clonotype was picked up a small number of times. The chain joins TRBV12-3 or TRBV12-4 to TRBJ1-1; D gene ambiguous. The CDR3 is made up of 14 amino acids. Between the trimmed V and J ends, which lost 5 bases and 1 base, there was a span of 11 bases. The CDR3 nucleotides are TGTGCCAGCAGTCCTCTCGAAAGGAACACTGAAGCTTTCTTT. This sequence encodes CASSPLERNTEAFF.

The chain carries TRBV12-3 or TRBV12-4 and TRBJ2-7; 15 bases are shared with TRBD2. Trimming removed 0 bases from V and 2 bases from J; junction bases left unmatched: 5. The CDR3 is 18 amino acids. The CDR3 region is CASSLAGLAGGTTYEQYF. CDR3 nucleotides: TGTGCCAGCAGTTTAGCGGGACTAGCGGGGGGCACCACCTACGAGCAGTACTTC.

V gene TRBV12-3 or TRBV12-4 combines with J gene TRBJ1-5, with TRBD1 identical over 10 bases. The CDR3 runs 14 residues. Trimming at V came to 3 bases and at J to 9 bases, leaving 5 bases not matched to a gene. The CDR3 DNA reads as TGTGCCAGCAGTTTGGGGGACAGGGGCTTGCCCCAGCATTTT. Its protein product is CASSLGDRGLPQHF.

This sequence joins TRBV6-2 or TRBV6-3 and TRBJ2-7, with 7 bases lining up with TRBD2. With the DNA end fitting TRBJ2-5 better, the J assignment may be wrong. The CDR3 sequence is 14 residues long. Per the germline V gene, CDR1 is MNHEY and CDR2 is SVGEGT. The CDR3 sequence is CASSSTSVVQTQYF. The CDR3 nucleotides are TGTGCCAGCAGTTCCACTAGCGTCGTACAGACCCAGTACTTC.

The gene calls are TRBV7-2 and TRBJ2-7, with 10 bases lining up with TRBD2. The J call may be faulty, since TRBJ2-5 better matches the DNA end. Germline assignment: CDR1 SGHTA and CDR2 FQGNSA. The CDR3 has 16 amino acids. CDR3 sequence: CASSLFHGLAAGTQYF. The CDR3 region has the DNA TGTGCCAGCAGCTTGTTTCACGGACTAGCGGCGGGGACCCAGTACTTC.

This clonotype was seen more than once but under ten times. V gene TRBV12-3 or TRBV12-4 combines with J gene TRBJ2-1; D is possibly TRBD2 (7 bases). The CDR3 runs to 15 residues. The V gene lost 6 bases and the J gene lost 7 bases, with 19 bases spanning the gap. This CDR3 reads CASSPGGLVRNEQFF. The CDR3 DNA reads as TGTGCCAGCAGCCCGGGGGGCTTAGTTAGGAATGAGCAGTTCTTC.

The sample holds a few counts of this clonotype. The gene calls are TRBV18 and TRBJ1-2; 7 bases fit TRBD1. The CDR3 covers 14 residues. Germline V gene lookup returns CDR1 KGHSH and CDR2 LQKENI. V trimming: 3 bases; J trimming: 7 bases; junction bases outside the gene matches: 8. CDR3 residues: CASSPRDRDGGYTF. The CDR3 DNA reads TGTGCCAGCTCACCCCGTGACAGGGACGGTGGCTACACCTTC. Combining the CDR3 with reference TRBV18 and TRBJ1-2 gives the whole variable domain NAGVMQNPRHLVRRRGQEARLRCSPMKGHSHVYWYRQLPEEGLKFMVYLQKENIIDESGMPKERFSAEFPKEGPSILRIQQVVRGDSAAYFCASSPRDRDGGYTFGSGTRLTVV.

This clonotype was detected a few times. The genes are TRBV6-5 and TRBJ2-1; D possibly corresponds to TRBD2 (5 bases). Germline values: CDR1 MNHEY, CDR2 SVGAGI. The CDR3 contains 16 residues. Trimming stripped 5 bases from V and 7 bases from J, with 21 bases between. The CDR3 spells CASSRLNSAALNEQFF. The CDR3 DNA sequence: TGTGCCAGCAGTCGCCTTAATTCAGCGGCCTTAAATGAGCAGTTCTTC.

The chain is built from TRBV7-2 and TRBJ2-7; 7 bases fit TRBD1. The germline V gene has CDR1 SGHTA and CDR2 FQGNSA. The CDR3 extends over 16 amino acids. V lost 1 base and J lost 11; bases outside the gene matches: 17. The CDR3 is CASSLESGRGSTRKYF. The CDR3 bases are TGTGCCAGCAGCTTAGAATCCGGCAGGGGGTCTACGAGGAAGTACTTC. Complete variable domain (other parts from reference TRBV7-2 and TRBJ2-7): GAGVSQSPSNKVTEKGKDVELRCDPISGHTALYWYRQSLGQGLEFLIYFQGNSAPDKSGLPSDRFSAERTGGSVSTLTIQRTQQEDSAVYLCASSLESGRGSTRKYFGPGTRLTVT.

The J gene is TRBJ2-5, the V gene TRBV5-4, with 10 bases that match TRBD2. The CDR3 is 16 residues long. Trimming at V came to 0 bases and at J to 2 bases, leaving 4 bases not matched to a gene. CDR1 is SGHNT, CDR2 YYREEE, per germline (reference sequence). In DNA, the CDR3 is TGTGCCAGCAGCTTGGGTGGTAGCGGGGGGCAAGAGACCCAGTACTTC. Amino acids: CASSLGGSGGQETQYF.

This chain links TRBV29-1 with TRBJ2-1; D perhaps matches TRBD1 (6 bases). The CDR3 sequence is 11 residues long. Trimming cost V 6 bases and J 6 bases, with 9 bases left between them. From germline, CDR1 is SQVTM and CDR2 ANQGSEA. The CDR3 is CSVDRCNEQFF. As DNA, the CDR3 is TGCAGCGTCGACAGGTGCAATGAGCAGTTCTTC.

The chain has TRBV6-2 or TRBV6-3 and TRBJ2-7; tentatively, D is TRBD1 (6 bases). V was cut by 2 bases and J by 9 bases, with 11 bases left in between. Per the germline V gene, CDR1 is MNHEY and CDR2 is SVGEGT. This CDR3 contains 12 residues. The CDR3 DNA follows: TGTGCCAGCAGTTACCGGACAGTCGGGCAGTACTTC. It codes for CASSYRTVGQYF.